Shown below are 28 T cell receptor beta chains from a single sample sequenced in a study of blood T cell repertoires in COVID-19. Here immunoSEQ multiplex PCR was the method, and the copy in TCRdb shows in-frame clones only, minus some. The table lists about 260,000 clones, approximately 83% of them singletons. The sequencing input was peripheral blood. Every receptor here comes from a woman aged 50 to 65 who had recovered from COVID-19.

The chain couples TRBV28 to TRBJ2-7, with 7 bases matching TRBD2. Germline V gives CDR1 MDHEN, CDR2 SYDVKM. The ends lost 6 bases at V and 5 bases at J; junction bases unmatched: 10. CDR3 length: 14 amino acids. The CDR3 reads CASSPRGVSNEQYF. In DNA, the CDR3 is TGTGCCAGCAGCCCCCGGGGGGTGTCCAACGAGCAGTACTTC.

The chain has TRBV11-1 and TRBJ2-7, with TRBD2 matching 7 bases. The CDR3 has 13 amino acids. Trimming removed 3 bases from V and 3 bases from J; junction bases left unmatched: 2. Germline V gives CDR1 SGHAT, CDR2 FQDESV (reference sequence). The CDR3, as DNA: TGTGCCAGCAGCTTCGGGGGGTTCTACGAGCAGTACTTC. Translating it yields CASSFGGFYEQYF. The full variable domain, with the rest looked up from reference TRBV11-1 and TRBJ2-7, is EAEVAQSPRYKITEKSQAVAFWCDPISGHATLYWYRQILGQGPELLVQFQDESVVDDSQLPKDRFSAERLKGVDSTLKIQPAELGDSAMYLCASSFGGFYEQYFGPGTRLTVT.

The genes are TRBV5-6 and TRBJ2-2; possible D gene TRBD1, 5 bases. Germline V CDR1 and CDR2: SGHDT, YYEEEE. This CDR3 contains 14 residues. The V and J ends lost 6 bases and 1 base respectively, with 10 bases between them. The chain's CDR3 is CASTRDRNTGELFF. The CDR3 region has the DNA TGTGCCAGCACCAGAGACAGGAACACCGGGGAGCTGTTTTTT. Based on the CDR3 plus reference TRBV5-6 and TRBJ2-2, the full variable domain is DAGVTQSPTHLIKTRGQQVTLRCSPKSGHDTVSWYQQALGQGPQFIFQYYEEEERQRGNFPDRFSGHQFPNYSSELNVNALLLGDSALYLCASTRDRNTGELFFGEGSRLTVL.

The chain is built from TRBV7-2 and TRBJ2-3; D is uncertain. V lost 6 bases and J 2 bases, leaving 9 bases between the germline ends. Germline CDR1 is SGHTA and CDR2 is FQGNSA. The CDR3 runs 13 residues. The CDR3 region has the DNA TGTGCCAGCAGTCTAGGATACACAGATACGCAGTATTTT. It codes for CASSLGYTDTQYF.

This clone was counted a single time. The chain recombines TRBV7-2 with TRBJ2-7; 9 nucleotides line up with TRBD2. The V gene end was trimmed by 5 bases and the J gene end by 4 bases; junction bases not matched to a gene: 9. This CDR3 spans 15 amino acids. CDR1 SGHTA and CDR2 FQGNSA come from the germline V gene. In DNA form, the CDR3 reads TGTGCCAGCAGCGTTATAGCGGGAGTGAGTTACGAGCAGTACTTC. It translates to CASSVIAGVSYEQYF.

On this clone: This may arise from a read error, as a much more abundant clone is one base away. V and J are TRBV7-2 and TRBJ2-3; D may be TRBD1 (5 bases). Per the germline V gene, CDR1 is SGHTA and CDR2 is FQGNSA. Trimming removed 6 bases at V and 1 base at J, with 5 bases between. This CDR3 comprises 12 residues. CDR3 bases: TGTGCCAGCAGACAGGGCACAGATACGCAGTATTTT. This encodes CASRQGTDTQYF. Drawing the rest from reference TRBV7-2 and TRBJ2-3, the complete variable domain is GAGVSQSPSNKVTEKGKDVELRCDPISGHTALYWYRQSLGQGLEFLIYFQGNSAPDKSGLPSDRFSAERTGGSVSTLTIQRTQQEDSAVYLCASRQGTDTQYFGPGTRLTVL.

The genes are TRBV5-1 and TRBJ1-5; 8 bases line up with TRBD1. The CDR3 runs to 14 residues. Trimming took 3 bases from V and 10 from J; bases not matched to a gene: 9. From germline, CDR1 is SGHRS and CDR2 YFSETQ. CDR3 DNA sequence: TGCGCCAGCAGCTCCGGACAGGGTGGGCTCCCCCAGCATTTT. This gives the protein CASSSGQGGLPQHF. Combining the CDR3 with reference TRBV5-1 and TRBJ1-5 gives the whole variable domain KAGVTQTPRYLIKTRGQQVTLSCSPISGHRSVSWYQQTPGQGLQFLFEYFSETQRNKGNFPGRFSGRQFSNSRSEMNVSTLELGDSALYLCASSSGQGGLPQHFGDGTRLSIL.

J is TRBJ1-1 and V is TRBV29-1, with a weak D call TRBD1 (5 bases). This CDR3 is 14 amino acids long. With 5 bases removed from V and 2 bases from J, the gap between germline ends came to 15 bases. The germline CDR1 and CDR2 sequences are SQVTM and ANQGSEA. Here the CDR3 DNA reads TGCAGCGTTATGGCAGGACAAAGAAACACTGAAGCTTTCTTT. Protein product: CSVMAGQRNTEAFF. Complete variable domain (other parts from reference TRBV29-1 and TRBJ1-1): SAVISQKPSRDICQRGTSLTIQCQVDSQVTMMFWYRQQPGQSLTLIATANQGSEATYESGFVIDKFPISRPNLTFSTLTVSNMSPEDSSIYLCSVMAGQRNTEAFFGQGTRLTVV.

This clone was picked up many times. The rearrangement uses TRBV28 and TRBJ1-3; 8 positions agree with TRBD1. CDR3 size: 20 residues. The V gene end was trimmed by 0 bases and the J gene end by 0 bases; junction bases not matched to a gene: 13. Looked up from germline, CDR1 is MDHEN and CDR2 is SYDVKM. CDR3 residues: CASSLWGPPGQGPSGNTIYF. For the CDR3, the DNA is TGTGCCAGCAGTTTATGGGGTCCCCCAGGACAGGGACCCTCTGGAAACACCATATATTTT. The whole variable domain, filled in from reference TRBV28 and TRBJ1-3, reads DVKVTQSSRYLVKRTGEKVFLECVQDMDHENMFWYRQDPGLGLRLIYFSYDVKMKEKGDIPEGYSVSREKKERFSLILESASTNQTSMYLCASSLWGPPGQGPSGNTIYFGEGSWLTVV.

The CDR3 coding sequence is TGTGCCAGCAGCTTAGGGACAGGGGTCACCACAGATACGCAGTATTTT. This translates into CASSLGTGVTTDTQYF. V and J are TRBV5-4 and TRBJ2-3, with 10 bases matching TRBD1. The ends lost 2 bases at V and 2 bases at J; junction bases unmatched: 5. The CDR3 loop spans 16 amino acids. Germline V CDR1 and CDR2: SGHNT, YYREEE (reference sequence). The variable domain in full, completed from reference TRBV5-4 and TRBJ2-3, reads ETGVTQSPTHLIKTRGQQVTLRCSSQSGHNTVSWYQQALGQGPQFIFQYYREEENGRGNFPPRFSGLQFPNYSSELNVNALELDDSALYLCASSLGTGVTTDTQYFGPGTRLTVL.

The rearrangement uses TRBV6-5 and TRBJ2-7, with 11 bases aligning to TRBD2. There are 15 residues in the CDR3. Germline values: CDR1 MNHEY, CDR2 SVGAGI. J was trimmed by 7 bases and V by 0 bases; bases with no gene match: 5. The CDR3 DNA follows: TGTGCCAGCAGTTACTCGAGACTAGCGGGGTTTGAGCAGTACTTC. Translation: CASSYSRLAGFEQYF.

The chain links TRBV19 to TRBJ2-2; 12 bases fit TRBD2. The CDR3 has 16 residues. The V and J ends lost 9 bases and 6 bases, in that order; junction bases with no gene match: 11. CDR1 and CDR2 (germline): LNHDA, SQIVND (reference sequence). The DNA for the CDR3 is TGTGCCAGCTCCCCTAGCGGGGGGGCCTGGGCCGGGGAGCTGTTTTTT. Its protein product is CASSPSGGAWAGELFF.

The genes are TRBV4-1 and TRBJ2-7; D unresolved. V was trimmed by 1 base and J by 5 bases, leaving 18 bases between them. The CDR3 extends over 16 amino acids. Germline assignment: CDR1 MGHRA and CDR2 YSYEKL. The CDR3 nucleotides are TGCGCCAGCAGCCAAGTTTCCCCCACTCTGTCCCACGAGCAGTACTTC. Translation gives CASSQVSPTLSHEQYF.

The CDR3 nucleotides read TGTGCCAGCAGCGAAGCGGGGGTGAACACCGGGGAGCTGTTTTTT. Its translation is CASSEAGVNTGELFF. The rearrangement uses TRBV9 and TRBJ2-2; 8 nucleotides line up with TRBD2. Germline CDR1 and CDR2: SGDLS and YYNGEE. This CDR3 has 15 amino acids. Trimming removed 3 bases from V and 1 base from J; junction bases left unmatched: 2.

This clone showed up just a few times. The chain joins TRBV6-2 or TRBV6-3 to TRBJ2-5; D might be TRBD2 (5 bases). CDR3 length equals 15 residues. Germline CDR1 is MNHEY and CDR2 is SVGEGT. The germline V and J ends were trimmed by 6 bases and 5 bases, with 19 bases remaining between them. The CDR3 spells CASSQSRTRRETQYF. CDR3 sequence (DNA): TGTGCCAGCAGCCAGTCCCGGACTCGCCGGGAGACCCAGTACTTC.

In this sample, this clone turned up many times. The chain employs TRBV7-2 and TRBJ1-6; D not resolved. Germline CDR1 and CDR2: SGHTA and FQGNSA. Trimming stripped 0 bases from V and 9 bases from J, with 9 bases between. CDR3 length: 14 residues. Here the CDR3 reads CASSLAVGGSPLHF. As DNA, the CDR3 is TGTGCCAGCAGCTTAGCGGTTGGCGGTTCACCCCTCCACTTT.

V gene TRBV12-5 combines with J gene TRBJ1-1, with 7 positions matching TRBD1. The CDR3 sequence is 14 residues long. J was trimmed by 4 bases and V by 6 bases; bases with no gene match: 8. Germline CDR1 is LGHNT and CDR2 is FRNRAP. CDR3 coding DNA: TGTGCTAGTGGGTTACAGGGGTCGGGCACTGAAGCTTTCTTT. Its protein is CASGLQGSGTEAFF.

The chain combines TRBV4-2 with TRBJ1-1; D is possibly TRBD1 (5 bases). The germline gives CDR1 LGHNA, CDR2 YNFKEQ. This CDR3 region has 12 residues. V shed 1 base and J shed 7 bases, with 7 bases lying between them. CDR3 in amino acids: CASSQGGVEAFF. CDR3 DNA sequence: TGTGCCAGCAGCCAAGGGGGCGTTGAAGCTTTCTTT.

The chain uses TRBV7-8 and TRBJ2-7; 13 bases match TRBD2. The CDR3 has 16 amino acids. V gave up 1 base and J gave up 6 bases; unmatched junction bases: 6. Germline assignment: CDR1 SGHVS and CDR2 FQNEAQ. CDR3 coding DNA: TGTGCCAGCAGCTTAGTGGGGACTAGCGGGATTCTCGAGCAGTACTTC. It specifies CASSLVGTSGILEQYF.

The chain joins TRBV5-1 to TRBJ2-5; 12 nucleotides agree with TRBD2. This CDR3 spans 17 amino acids. V lost 4 bases to trimming and J lost 5 bases; unmatched junction nucleotides: 12. The germline V gene has CDR1 SGHRS and CDR2 YFSETQ. The CDR3 DNA follows: TGCGCCAGCAGCATGGGACTAGCGGGCCAGGTTTGGGAGACCCAGTACTTC. Its translation is CASSMGLAGQVWETQYF.

The rearrangement uses TRBV27 and TRBJ2-3, with a weak D call TRBD1 (6 bases). With 2 bases removed from V and 4 bases from J, the gap between germline ends came to 19 bases. The CDR3 runs 17 residues. Looked up from germline, CDR1 is MNHEY and CDR2 is SMNVEV (reference sequence). CDR3 nucleotide sequence: TGTGCCAGCAGTTTAAGGGACACCCCTTTTGGCGCAGATACGCAGTATTTT. Its protein is CASSLRDTPFGADTQYF.

In its sample, this clone was seen a few times. The chain is built from TRBV6-4 and TRBJ1-5; tentative D call: TRBD1 (6 bases). V lost 9 bases to trimming and J lost 1 base, with 13 bases between them. Looked up from germline, CDR1 is MRHNA and CDR2 is SNTAGT. The CDR3 is made up of 14 amino acids. CDR3 coding DNA: TGTGCCAGGGCGGACAGACTAAGCAATCAGCCCCAGCATTTT. As protein: CARADRLSNQPQHF.

The chain has TRBV10-1 and TRBJ1-4; D perhaps matches TRBD1 (6 bases). The V gene's germline CDR1 is WNHNN and CDR2 SYGVQD (reference sequence). The CDR3 loop spans 16 amino acids. CDR3 coding DNA: TGCCCCGCAGATAACTACAGGGCCCCTTTTAATGAAAAACTGTTTTTT. Its protein product is CPADNYRAPFNEKLFF.

The chain recombines TRBV6-5 with TRBJ2-2; 7 nucleotides match TRBD2. The V segment lost 6 bases and the J segment 1 base; nucleotides outside the gene matches: 5. CDR1 MNHEY and CDR2 SVGAGI come from the germline V gene. The CDR3 has 15 amino acids. CDR3 sequence reads: CASSRGDLNTGELFF. For the CDR3, the DNA is TGTGCCAGCAGCCGGGGGGACCTGAACACCGGGGAGCTGTTTTTT.

The rearrangement uses TRBV28 and TRBJ2-1; 10 positions agree with TRBD1. Looked up from germline, CDR1 is MDHEN and CDR2 is SYDVKM. V shed 10 bases, J shed 6 bases, and the junction held 18 bases outside the gene matches. This CDR3 is built from 17 residues. CDR3 sequence reads: CATRHLTGTGEGNEQFF. The CDR3 region has the DNA TGTGCCACCCGCCATTTGACCGGGACAGGGGAAGGCAATGAGCAGTTCTTC.

V usage is TRBV7-9 and J usage is TRBJ2-2; maybe TRBD1 (6 bases). This CDR3 comprises 15 residues. V shed 5 bases and J shed 5 bases, with 15 bases lying between them. In germline, CDR1 is SEHNR, CDR2 FQNEAQ (reference sequence). The CDR3 loop reads CASSPPQDRTGELFF. For the CDR3, the DNA is TGTGCCAGCAGCCCACCCCAAGACAGGACCGGGGAGCTGTTTTTT.

The V call is TRBV28, the J call TRBJ2-1, with D perhaps TRBD1 (5 bases). The germline V gene has CDR1 MDHEN and CDR2 SYDVKM. The length of the CDR3 is 15 residues. V was pared by 6 bases and J by 0 bases, with 12 bases between. The chain's CDR3 is CASSISGHSYNEQFF. CDR3 sequence (DNA): TGTGCCAGCAGCATTTCAGGGCACTCCTACAATGAGCAGTTCTTC. Using reference TRBV28 and TRBJ2-1 for the parts outside the CDR3, the full variable domain is DVKVTQSSRYLVKRTGEKVFLECVQDMDHENMFWYRQDPGLGLRLIYFSYDVKMKEKGDIPEGYSVSREKKERFSLILESASTNQTSMYLCASSISGHSYNEQFFGPGTRLTVL.

The chain links TRBV13 to TRBJ2-7; TRBD2 matches 12 bases. Germline trimming cut 4 bases from V and 4 bases from J; bases unmatched to any gene: 11. Germline V CDR1 and CDR2: PRHDT, FYEKMQ (reference sequence). This CDR3 has 17 residues. CDR3 in DNA: TGTGCCAGCAGCTCCCGGACTAGCGGGGCCGACGTTTACGAGCAGTACTTC. Protein sequence: CASSSRTSGADVYEQYF.